Described below is a single T cell receptor (beta chain) sequence and its context. Its specificity is not known. The germline V gene has CDR1 SQVTM and CDR2 ANQGSEA. Trimming shortened V by 7 bases and J by 5 bases, and 14 bases separated the two germline ends. This CDR3 is 12 amino acids long. This entry belongs to a study of STAT3 mutations in large granular lymphocyte leukemia. Notes on the study in general: No sample exists from the first appearance of each clone. In about 30% of the 18 patients, new TCR clonotypes emerged after therapy. Every T-LGLL patient had at least one immunodominant TCRbeta clonotype. Suggested: STAT3 mutation was not the ancestral event for these clonal expansions. Treatment regimens differed across patients between samplings.

Sequenced by immunoSEQ multiplex PCR; TCRdb stores in-frame clones only, minus some. The repertoire holds roughly 1,900 clones, with 55% as singletons. The chain joins TRBV29-1 to TRBJ1-1; D perhaps matches TRBD1 (5 bases). The sequencing sample was made of peripheral blood mononuclear cells. This TCR derives from a man in his 60s with T-cell large granular lymphocyte leukemia. Some clones in this sample may be carry-over from other donors' samples. In nucleotides, the CDR3 is TGCAGCGGCCTCAGGGAGGGAACTGAAGCTTTCTTT. Its protein product is CSGLREGTEAFF.